One and the same sample provided the 10 T cell receptor beta chains below, sequenced in a study of shared clonotypes between healthy human individuals (dated by TCRdb to the early 2020s). Library prep was done by the immunoSEQ multiplex PCR assay. Imported from immuneACCESS, the table was reduced by TCRdb to in-frame sequences with V and J called. These copies leave out some clones; in studies compared against another copy, an unresolved V gene accounts for under half, and the cause of the remainder is not known. The sample table lists about half a million clones, about 72% of them with a count of one. The ten largest clones capture more than 10% of the sample. Source material: PBMCs. These TCRs come from a woman in her 40s in good health. Some clones in this sample may be carry-over from other donors' samples.

This clone was picked up a small number of times. The rearrangement joins TRBV10-3 to TRBJ2-7; D may be TRBD1 (6 bases). The germline V and J ends were trimmed by 11 bases and 0 bases, with 14 bases remaining between them. From germline, CDR1 is ENHRY and CDR2 SYGVKD. This CDR3 is built from 13 residues. The CDR3 nucleotides are TGTGCCGCGCACAGGGAACTCTCCTACGAGCAGTACTTC. Its protein product is CAAHRELSYEQYF.

The chain uses TRBV5-6 and TRBJ2-7, with a weak D call TRBD1 (6 bases). Trimming removed 1 base at V and 1 base at J, with 12 bases between. The CDR3 extends over 15 amino acids. Germline V CDR1 and CDR2: SGHDT, YYEEEE. CDR3 in DNA: TGTGCCAGCAGCTTGATCGGACAGCTGTCCTACGAGCAGTACTTC. Its translation is CASSLIGQLSYEQYF.

This clone was picked up many times. The V gene is TRBV25-1, the J gene TRBJ1-4; 7 bases agree with TRBD1. Germline-derived CDR1 and CDR2 are MGHDK and SYGVNS. The CDR3 runs 13 residues. V was clipped by 6 bases and J by 7 bases; unmatched bases: 5. The CDR3 bases are TGTGCCAGCAGGACAGGGCCGGGTGAAAAACTGTTTTTT. It yields the protein CASRTGPGEKLFF.

The genes are TRBV7-9 and TRBJ1-3; 7 bases map to TRBD1. The CDR3 is 14 residues long. The trim removed 10 bases at V and 4 bases at J, leaving 10 bases unmatched. Per germline, CDR1 SEHNR and CDR2 FQNEAQ (reference sequence). CDR3 sequence (DNA): TGTGCCATCCTCCGAGGGGGCGTCGGAAACACCATATATTTT. Encoded protein: CAILRGGVGNTIYF.

Comments on this clone: The same CDR3 also results from other DNA sequences found in this sample. This rearrangement joins TRBV30 to TRBJ2-5; D is possibly TRBD1 (8 bases). Trimming left V 1 base short and J 4 bases short, with 13 bases between. Germline V lookup: CDR1 GTSNPN, CDR2 SVGIG (reference sequence). This CDR3 has 14 amino acids. The CDR3 here is CAWSGQGRGETQYF. The CDR3 nucleotides read TGTGCCTGGAGTGGACAGGGGAGGGGAGAGACCCAGTACTTC.

CDR3 protein: CASSVETGGLYGYTF. CDR3 DNA sequence: TGTGCCAGCAGCGTGGAGACAGGGGGACTCTATGGCTACACCTTC. This chain links TRBV5-4 with TRBJ1-2, with 9 bases that match TRBD1. CDR1 is SGHNT, CDR2 YYREEE, per germline (reference sequence). Trimming at V came to 4 bases and at J to 4 bases, leaving 8 bases not matched to a gene. The CDR3 totals 15 residues.

This chain joins TRBV28 and TRBJ2-5; 15 nucleotides agree with TRBD2. Germline CDR1 MDHEN, CDR2 SYDVKM. The CDR3 is made up of 19 amino acids. After removal of 4 bases from V and 0 bases from J, the junction contained 9 bases not matched to a gene. This CDR3 reads CASSSIGLAGGGYQETQYF. CDR3 sequence (DNA): TGTGCCAGCAGTTCCATCGGACTAGCGGGAGGGGGGTACCAAGAGACCCAGTACTTC.

The V and J genes are TRBV6-5 and TRBJ2-5; D gene ambiguous. The CDR3 is made up of 14 amino acids. CDR1 is MNHEY and CDR2 is SVGAGI in the germline V gene. V was shortened by 8 bases and J by 0 bases, with 13 bases between the two germline ends. CDR3 loop: CASAPLVNQETQYF. The CDR3 bases are TGTGCCAGCGCCCCCTTAGTTAACCAAGAGACCCAGTACTTC.

The V gene is TRBV7-2, the J gene TRBJ2-3; D is possibly TRBD2 (5 bases). This CDR3 comprises 14 residues. Germline assignment: CDR1 SGHTA and CDR2 FQGNSA. With 6 bases removed from V and 0 bases from J, the gap between germline ends came to 10 bases. This chain's CDR3 is CASRFRTSTDTQYF. CDR3 nucleotide sequence: TGTGCCAGCAGGTTCCGGACTAGCACAGATACGCAGTATTTT.

The count of this clone is one. The chain recombines TRBV19 with TRBJ2-6; D remains unclear. Trimming took off 10 bases at V and 0 bases at J, with 13 bases between the two ends. The germline CDR1 and CDR2 sequences are LNHDA and SQIVND (reference sequence). The length of the CDR3 is 15 residues. This CDR3 reads CATEAGPSGANVLTF. The DNA of the CDR3 is TGTGCCACAGAGGCAGGCCCCTCTGGGGCCAACGTCCTGACTTTC.